The 11 T cell receptor beta chains below were found in one sample sequenced in a study of blood T cells in healthy people across ages. A second about 7 to 11 cycle PCR used barcoded and J-beta primers. TCRdb redid the calling of the 5' RACE reads with MiXCR, one entry per CDR3 protein. Of fewer than 2,000,000 distinct CDR3 sequences in the sample, around 36% are singletons; the top ten hold 10% to 12%. Sequencing was done on a sample of blood. The receptor set was obtained from a woman in her thirties in good health.

This clonotype appeared a few times. The V and J genes are TRBV7-9 and TRBJ1-2, with 9 positions matching TRBD1. Germline V gives CDR1 SEHNR, CDR2 FQNEAQ (reference sequence). V shed 2 bases and J 4 bases; nucleotides not matched to a gene: 11. The CDR3 has 17 amino acids. In DNA form, the CDR3 reads TGTGCCAGCAGCTTAACAGGGGGCGCGGCGACGGCCTATGGCTACACCTTC. This encodes CASSLTGGAATAYGYTF.

The chain recombines TRBV5-1 with TRBJ1-4; D is undetermined. The germline gives CDR1 SGHRS, CDR2 YFSETQ. V gave up 5 bases and J gave up 5 bases, with 16 bases separating them. The CDR3 has 15 residues. For the CDR3, the DNA is TGCGCCAGCAGTCTGGAGGGTCAGAAGAATGAAAAACTGTTTTTT. It codes for CASSLEGQKNEKLFF. The full variable domain, with the rest looked up from reference TRBV5-1 and TRBJ1-4, is KAGVTQTPRYLIKTRGQQVTLSCSPISGHRSVSWYQQTPGQGLQFLFEYFSETQRNKGNFPGRFSGRQFSNSRSEMNVSTLELGDSALYLCASSLEGQKNEKLFFGSGTQLSVL.

The chain combines TRBV27 with TRBJ2-5, with 7 nucleotides matching TRBD2. The J call may be incorrect, as the DNA end agrees better with TRBJ2-7. CDR3 length equals 11 residues. Germline V gene sequence: CDR1 MNHEY, CDR2 SMNVEV (reference sequence). The CDR3 loop reads CASYWGGEQYF. CDR3 nucleotides: TGTGCCTCCTACTGGGGGGGCGAGCAGTACTTC.

The rearrangement joins TRBV7-2 to TRBJ2-1; TRBD1 is a possible D gene (5 bases). The V end lost 5 bases, the J end lost 5 bases, and 25 bases lay between the germline ends. Germline V gene sequence: CDR1 SGHTA, CDR2 FQGNSA. The CDR3 length is 18 residues. The DNA of the CDR3 is TGTGCCAGCAGCCACTCTATTGCTAGGGGCTTTGCTAACAATGAGCAGTTCTTC. Encoded protein: CASSHSIARGFANNEQFF.

The chain couples TRBV29-1 to TRBJ2-1; D possibly corresponds to TRBD1 (6 bases). The germline CDR1 and CDR2 sequences are SQVTM and ANQGSEA. This CDR3 comprises 14 residues. Trimming took 6 bases from V and 0 from J, leaving 12 bases between them. CDR3 protein: CSVKDRSSYNEQFF. The CDR3 coding sequence is TGCAGCGTAAAAGACAGGAGCTCCTACAATGAGCAGTTCTTC.

A note on this clonotype: Lacking the conserved final phenylalanine or tryptophan, this CDR3 likely reflects a read error. The chain uses TRBV11-2 and TRBJ2-6, with D hard to call. There are 15 residues in the CDR3. Trimming pared 5 bases from V and 2 bases from J, leaving 10 bases between. Germline-derived CDR1 and CDR2 are SGHAT and FQNNGV. DNA of the CDR3: TGTGCCAGCAGCCCCGCTTACCCTGGGGCCAACGTCCTGACTTGC. It is translated as CASSPAYPGANVLTC.

The chain carries TRBV20-1 and TRBJ2-1, with 7 bases matching TRBD2. Germline CDR1 is DFQATT and CDR2 is SNEGSKA (reference sequence). CDR3 size: 15 residues. V was pared by 2 bases and J by 4 bases, with 8 bases of the junction left unmatched. The CDR3 protein is CSARNLAEQYNEQFF. The CDR3 nucleotides are TGCAGTGCTAGAAACCTAGCGGAACAGTACAATGAGCAGTTCTTC.

The sample holds many counts of this clonotype. The chain recombines TRBV9 with TRBJ2-7; no firm D call. CDR3 length: 13 residues. Germline lookup yields CDR1 SGDLS and CDR2 YYNGEE. Trimming removed 0 bases at V and 3 bases at J, with 7 bases between. The CDR3 DNA reads as TGTGCCAGCAGCGTAGATCCAGACTACGAGCAGTACTTC. It yields the protein CASSVDPDYEQYF.

This clonotype appeared a few times. The chain has TRBV30 and TRBJ1-4; TRBD1 agrees at 9 bases. The germline gives CDR1 GTSNPN, CDR2 SVGIG (reference sequence). CDR3 length equals 13 residues. V shed 4 bases and J 7 bases; nucleotides not matched to a gene: 4. CDR3 sequence reads: CAWKVQGAEKLFF. The CDR3 region has the DNA TGTGCCTGGAAAGTACAGGGGGCTGAAAAACTGTTTTTT.

This rearrangement joins TRBV27 to TRBJ1-2, with D possibly being TRBD1 (6 bases). V was pared by 8 bases and J by 0 bases, with 16 bases between. This CDR3 region has 15 residues. Germline V gene data show CDR1 as MNHEY and CDR2 as SMNVEV (reference sequence). As DNA, the CDR3 is TGTGCCAGCGGGCTGGGGGCGCTTACTAACTATGGCTACACCTTC. Its protein is CASGLGALTNYGYTF.

Ten or more counts support this clonotype. The chain combines TRBV29-1 with TRBJ2-3; no clear D. This CDR3 is 13 amino acids long. Trimming removed 5 bases from V and 9 bases from J, with 18 bases in between. From germline, CDR1 is SQVTM and CDR2 ANQGSEA. This CDR3 is CSVWPPDRETQYF. CDR3 coding DNA: TGCAGCGTTTGGCCACCAGATCGTGAGACGCAGTATTTT.